Sequencing of this T cell receptor (beta chain) was carried out in a study of T cells in localized non-small cell lung cancer. Deletions cut 6 bases from V and 0 bases from J, with 9 bases between. In germline, CDR1 is MDHEN, CDR2 SYDVKM. This CDR3 contains 13 residues. Repertoires were generated with immunoSEQ multiplex PCR, while TCRdb's copy carries only in-frame clones and drops some. The sample holds about 59,000 clones, approximately 90% seen once. The chain carries TRBV28 and TRBJ2-7; no firm D call. The origin of this receptor is a man between 40 and 69 years old with stage I lung adenocarcinoma. This sample comprised peripheral blood, obtained before any cancer treatment. In nucleotides, the CDR3 is TGTGCCAGCAGCTCCCCCTCCTCCTACGAGCAGTACTTC. It yields the protein CASSSPSSYEQYF.